This T cell receptor beta chain was captured by sequencing in a study of blood T cell repertoires in COVID-19. This clone was found once. CDR3 length equals 14 residues. V was cut by 3 bases and J by 4 bases, with 15 bases left in between. Germline lookup yields CDR1 SQVTM and CDR2 ANQGSEA. Measured with immunoSEQ multiplex PCR; TCRdb has only the in-frame clones, and not every one. The top ten hold about 10% of the sample, which has around 150,000 clones, approximately 80% seen once. The sample was peripheral blood. The chain is built from TRBV29-1 and TRBJ1-2; no clear D gene. This clonotype was obtained from a woman older than 75 with active or convalescent COVID-19. CDR3 sequence reads: CSVDLGAGTYGYTF. CDR3 coding DNA: TGCAGCGTTGATCTGGGCGCCGGCACCTATGGCTACACCTTC.